A single count supports the clone carrying this TCR beta chain. The data belong to a study of blood T cell repertoires in COVID-19. Study at large: The United States, Italy and Spain provided the acute and convalescent COVID-19 samples.

V lost 4 bases, J lost 0 bases, and 10 bases lay in between. Germline V gene lookup returns CDR1 ENHRY and CDR2 SYGVKD. The CDR3 has 15 residues. In the source study's methods: Reference gene primer amplification in the assay estimated nucleated cell counts. The protocol was immunoSEQ multiplex PCR, while the TCRdb copy is restricted to in-frame clones and leaves out a portion. V and J calls and clone size are as listed in that table; D and trimming were resolved from the DNA. This sample has tens of thousands of clones, with 84% found just once. This clonotype was sampled from a man aged 65 to 79 with active COVID-19. The sample comprised peripheral blood. The chain recombines TRBV10-3 with TRBJ2-1; possible D gene TRBD1, 6 bases. CDR3 sequence (DNA): TGTGCCATCAGTGGGGGGCTTGGCTCCTACAATGAGCAGTTCTTC. Translating it yields CAISGGLGSYNEQFF.